This TCR beta chain was identified in a study of molecular identifiers for immune sequencing clone quantification. Previously described methods and listed TCR primers produced bulk TCR libraries. TCRdb independently ran MiXCR on the PCR reads; one entry per CDR3 protein. This table has more than 450,000 distinct CDR3 sequences, around 23% appearing once. A word on this clonotype: The antigen remains undetermined.

The study, taken as a whole, reports: Clone sizes that are highly expanded could be underestimated when identical TCR molecules share a barcode.

In germline, CDR1 is LGHNA, CDR2 YSLEER. The CDR3 is 19 residues long. Trimming left V 0 bases short and J 4 bases short, with 24 bases between. The chain has TRBV4-3 and TRBJ1-1; D might be TRBD1 (6 bases). This receptor was taken from a human donor in good health. Some libraries in this study had Jurkat cell RNA spiked in. The sample consisted of naive CD8+ T cells from blood, with Jurkat cell RNA spiked in. Subset reported: FACS-sorted CD8+CD4-CCR7+CD45RA+ naive T cells. DNA for the CDR3: TGCGCCAGCAGCCAAGATTGGCCCAGCATAGGGGGTCGGGGCACTGAAGCTTTCTTT. Residues: CASSQDWPSIGGRGTEAFF.